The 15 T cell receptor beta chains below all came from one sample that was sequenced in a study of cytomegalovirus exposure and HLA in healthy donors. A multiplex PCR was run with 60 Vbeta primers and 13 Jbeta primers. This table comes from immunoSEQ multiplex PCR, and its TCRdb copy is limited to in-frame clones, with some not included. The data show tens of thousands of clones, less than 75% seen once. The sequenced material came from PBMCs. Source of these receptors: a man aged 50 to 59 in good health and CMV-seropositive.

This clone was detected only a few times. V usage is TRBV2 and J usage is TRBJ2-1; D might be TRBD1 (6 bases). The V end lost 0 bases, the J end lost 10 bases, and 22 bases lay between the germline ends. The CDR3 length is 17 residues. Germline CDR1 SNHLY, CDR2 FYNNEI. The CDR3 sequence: CASSEAQGTYPRHEQFF. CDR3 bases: TGTGCCAGCAGTGAAGCGCAGGGGACCTACCCCCGACACGAGCAGTTCTTC.

The CDR3, as DNA: TGCGCCAGCAGGGCCGGACAGGGGACCAATGAGCAGTTCTTC. Residues: CASRAGQGTNEQFF. This rearrangement joins TRBV5-1 to TRBJ2-1; TRBD1 matches at 9 bases. The germline gives CDR1 SGHRS, CDR2 YFSETQ. V shed 5 bases and J 6 bases; nucleotides not matched to a gene: 6. The CDR3 loop spans 14 amino acids.

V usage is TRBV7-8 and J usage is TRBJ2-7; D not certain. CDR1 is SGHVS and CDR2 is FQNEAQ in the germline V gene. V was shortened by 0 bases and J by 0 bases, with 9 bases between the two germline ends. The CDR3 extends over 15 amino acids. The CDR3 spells CASSLALSSSYEQYF. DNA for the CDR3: TGTGCCAGCAGCTTAGCACTTTCTAGCTCCTACGAGCAGTACTTC.

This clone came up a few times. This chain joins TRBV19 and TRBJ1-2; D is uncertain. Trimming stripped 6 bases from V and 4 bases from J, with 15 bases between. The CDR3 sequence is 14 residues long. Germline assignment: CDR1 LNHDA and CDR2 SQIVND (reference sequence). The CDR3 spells CASRRRETIYGYTF. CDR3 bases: TGTGCCAGTAGACGGAGGGAGACAATCTATGGCTACACCTTC.

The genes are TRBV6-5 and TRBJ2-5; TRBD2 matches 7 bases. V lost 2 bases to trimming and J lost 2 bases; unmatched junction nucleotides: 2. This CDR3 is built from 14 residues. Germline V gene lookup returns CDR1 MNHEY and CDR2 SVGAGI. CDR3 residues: CASSYGGGQETQYF. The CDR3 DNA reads TGTGCCAGCAGTTACGGCGGGGGTCAAGAGACCCAGTACTTC.

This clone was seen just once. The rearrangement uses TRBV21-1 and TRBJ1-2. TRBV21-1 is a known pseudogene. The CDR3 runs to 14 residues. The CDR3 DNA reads TGTGCCAGCATCTCGGGAGGGCCTAACTATGGCTACACCTTC. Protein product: CASISGGPNYGYTF.

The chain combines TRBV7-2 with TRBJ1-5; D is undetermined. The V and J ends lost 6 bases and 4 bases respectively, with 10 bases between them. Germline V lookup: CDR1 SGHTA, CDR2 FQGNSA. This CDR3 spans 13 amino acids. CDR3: CASRAAPNQPQHF. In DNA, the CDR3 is TGTGCCAGCAGGGCGGCCCCTAATCAGCCCCAGCATTTT.

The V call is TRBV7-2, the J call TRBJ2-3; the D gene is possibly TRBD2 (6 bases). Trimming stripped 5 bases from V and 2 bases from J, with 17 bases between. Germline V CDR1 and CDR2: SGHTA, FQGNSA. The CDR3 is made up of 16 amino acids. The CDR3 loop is CASSKSMGLITDTQYF. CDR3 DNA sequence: TGTGCCAGCAGCAAAAGCATGGGACTTATCACAGATACGCAGTATTTT.

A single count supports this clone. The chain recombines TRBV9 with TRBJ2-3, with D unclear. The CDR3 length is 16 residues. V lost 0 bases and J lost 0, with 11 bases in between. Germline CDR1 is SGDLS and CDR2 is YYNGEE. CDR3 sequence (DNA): TGTGCCAGCAGCGTAGTTTCTATGAGTAGCACAGATACGCAGTATTTT. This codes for CASSVVSMSSTDTQYF.

CDR3 DNA sequence: TGTGCCAGCAGCCCGACTCCCGGGACAGGAGGACAGCCCCAGCATTTT. Encoded protein: CASSPTPGTGGQPQHF. The chain recombines TRBV2 with TRBJ1-5; 8 bases agree with TRBD1. Germline-derived CDR1 and CDR2 are SNHLY and FYNNEI. The CDR3 runs 16 residues. V shed 6 bases, J shed 7 bases, and the junction held 14 bases outside the gene matches.

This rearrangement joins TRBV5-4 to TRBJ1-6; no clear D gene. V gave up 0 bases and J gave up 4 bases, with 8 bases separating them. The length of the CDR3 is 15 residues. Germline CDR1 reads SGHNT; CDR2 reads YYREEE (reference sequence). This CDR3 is CASSLGSGYNSPLHF. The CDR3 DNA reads TGTGCCAGCAGCTTGGGGTCGGGGTATAATTCACCCCTCCACTTT.

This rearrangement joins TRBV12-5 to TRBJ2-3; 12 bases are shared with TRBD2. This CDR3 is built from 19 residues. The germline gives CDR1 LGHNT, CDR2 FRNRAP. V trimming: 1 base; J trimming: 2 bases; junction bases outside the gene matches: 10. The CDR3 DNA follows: TGTGCTAGTGGTTTGGACCACCTAGGACTAGCGGGGCCCACAGATACGCAGTATTTT. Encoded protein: CASGLDHLGLAGPTDTQYF.

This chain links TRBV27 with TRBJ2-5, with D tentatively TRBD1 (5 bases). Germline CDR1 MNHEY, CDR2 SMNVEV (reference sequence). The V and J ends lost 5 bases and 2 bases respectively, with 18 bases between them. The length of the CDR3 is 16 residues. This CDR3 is CASSPRDATAQETQYF. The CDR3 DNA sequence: TGTGCCAGCAGTCCTCGTGATGCGACAGCACAAGAGACCCAGTACTTC.

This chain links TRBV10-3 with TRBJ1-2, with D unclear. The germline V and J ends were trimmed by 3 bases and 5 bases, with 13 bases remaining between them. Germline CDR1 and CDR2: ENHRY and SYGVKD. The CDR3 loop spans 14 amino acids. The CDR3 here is CAISDLVSSYGYTF. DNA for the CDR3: TGTGCCATCAGTGATTTAGTATCCTCTTATGGCTACACCTTC.

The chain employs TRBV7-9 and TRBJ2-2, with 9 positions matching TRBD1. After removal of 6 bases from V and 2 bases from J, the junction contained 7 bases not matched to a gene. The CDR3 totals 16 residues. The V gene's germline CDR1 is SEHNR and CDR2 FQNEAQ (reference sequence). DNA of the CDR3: TGTGCCAGCAGACCGGTGACAGGGGGTAACACCGGGGAGCTGTTTTTT. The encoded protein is CASRPVTGGNTGELFF.